This TCR beta chain comes out of a study of shared clonotypes between healthy human individuals. The CDR3 covers 14 residues. Trimming took 4 bases from V and 7 from J; bases not matched to a gene: 10. Germline loops: CDR1 SGHRS, CDR2 YFSETQ. Measured with immunoSEQ multiplex PCR; TCRdb has only the in-frame clones, and not every one. The sample contains about 670,000 clones, 55% to 75% of which appear only once. This sequence originates from a woman aged 25 to 39 in good health. The chain uses TRBV5-1 and TRBJ1-2; 7 bases agree with TRBD1. Sequenced input: memory CD4+ T cells sorted from blood. Subset given: CD45RA-negative fraction. Here the CDR3 DNA reads TGCGCCAGCAGCCTGTCTGAGGGGGCGTCTGGCTACACCTTC. It codes for CASSLSEGASGYTF.